A selection of T cell receptor beta chains follows, all from one sample in a study of cytomegalovirus exposure and HLA in healthy donors. The protocol was immunoSEQ multiplex PCR, while the TCRdb copy is restricted to in-frame clones and leaves out a portion. The table has fewer than 85,000 clones, more than 75% seen once. Material: PBMCs. These TCRs come from a man in his forties in good health and CMV-seronegative. Each CDR3 is given with its conserved first and last residue. D genes are given only for firm matches. Not all rows give a size; the values are once, few, many and, for expanded clones, a class.

NA,TRBV20-1,NA,TRBJ2-5,CSARAPIFQYF,TGCAGTGCTAGAGCCCCCATTTTCCAGTACTTC
NA,TRBV5-4,NA,TRBJ2-2,CASSQEQGAGELFF,TGTGCCAGCAGCCAAGAACAGGGCGCCGGGGAGCTGTTTTTT
TRBD1,TRBV7-2,NA,TRBJ1-4,CASSQTRGQTNEKLFF,TGTGCCAGCAGCCAAACCAGGGGGCAAACTAATGAAAAACTGTTTTTT
TRBD1,TRBV7-2,NA,TRBJ2-7,CASSSWDSPSYEQYF,TGTGCCAGCAGCTCCTGGGACAGCCCAAGCTACGAGCAGTACTTC
NA,TRBV9,NA,TRBJ2-3,CASSAELRRIDTQYF,TGTGCCAGCAGCGCAGAACTCCGGCGGATAGATACGCAGTATTTT
NA,TRBV4-3,NA,TRBJ1-1,CASSQDLQVSTEAFF,TGCGCCAGCAGCCAGGACTTACAAGTGAGCACTGAAGCTTTCTTT
NA,TRBV7-8,NA,TRBJ1-1,CASSLEQGIREAFF,TGTGCCAGCAGCTTAGAGCAGGGGATACGAGAAGCTTTCTTT
NA,TRBV5-1,NA,TRBJ1-4,CASSLGRSINEKLFF,TGCGCCAGCAGCCTCGGCAGGTCTATTAATGAAAAACTGTTTTTT
TRBD1,TRBV2,NA,TRBJ1-5,CATADRDQPQHF,TGTGCCACCGCGGACAGGGATCAGCCCCAGCATTTT
NA,TRBV11-2,NA,TRBJ2-1,CASSFGGSYNEQFF,TGTGCCAGCAGCTTCGGGGGATCCTACAATGAGCAGTTCTTC
NA,TRBV2,NA,TRBJ2-2,CASSDTRGNTGELFF,TGTGCCAGCAGTGATACAAGGGGAAACACCGGGGAGCTGTTTTTT
TRBD1,TRBV28,NA,TRBJ2-5,CASSLPGQGPQQETQYF,TGTGCCAGCAGTTTACCGGGACAGGGGCCACAACAAGAGACCCAGTACTTC
NA,TRBV6-1,NA,TRBJ1-1,CASSVEVGNTEAFF,TGTGCCAGCAGTGTTGAGGTGGGGAACACTGAAGCTTTCTTT
NA,TRBV7-3,few,TRBJ2-5,CASSSDRGTQYF,TGTGCCAGCAGCTCAGACCGCGGGACCCAGTACTTC
NA,TRBV5-1,NA,TRBJ1-1,CASSLETGNTEAFF,TGCGCCAGCAGCTTGGAGACAGGGAACACTGAAGCTTTCTTT
TRBD2,TRBV6-1,NA,TRBJ2-5,CASTGPGGETQYF,TGTGCCAGCACCGGGCCGGGGGGGGAGACCCAGTACTTC
NA,TRBV5-1,NA,TRBJ1-2,CASRMEWGYTF,TGCGCCAGCAGGATGGAGTGGGGCTACACCTTC
NA,TRBV19,few,TRBJ1-4,CASSKYSRNEKLFF,TGTGCCAGTAGTAAATACAGCAGGAATGAAAAACTGTTTTTT
TRBD1,TRBV14,NA,TRBJ2-7,CASSRNRGDNEQYF,TGTGCCAGCAGCCGGAACAGGGGGGACAACGAGCAGTACTTC
NA,TRBV29-1,NA,TRBJ1-2,CSVDSEPYGYTF,TGCAGCGTCGACTCAGAACCCTATGGCTACACCTTC
NA,TRBV27,NA,TRBJ2-2,CASSLFRAGELFF,TGTGCCAGCAGTCTCTTTCGGGCCGGGGAGCTGTTTTTT
TRBD1,TRBV13,NA,TRBJ2-2,CASSFPTGGNTGELFF,TGTGCCAGCAGCTTCCCGACAGGGGGAAACACCGGGGAGCTGTTTTTT
TRBD1,TRBV7-2,NA,TRBJ2-7,CASSRHTGAFDEQYF,TGTGCCAGCAGCCGCCACACAGGGGCCTTTGACGAGCAGTACTTC
NA,TRBV21-1,NA,TRBJ1-6,CASSKAWRQGQNSPLHF,TGTGCCAGCAGCAAAGCGTGGAGACAGGGGCAAAATTCACCCCTCCACTTT
NA,TRBV2,NA,TRBJ2-5,CASSRTEETQYF,TGTGCCAGCAGTCGGACAGAAGAGACCCAGTACTTC
NA,TRBV10-1,NA,TRBJ1-1,CASSELRTAEAFF,TGCGCCAGCAGTGAGCTACGGACAGCTGAAGCTTTCTTT
NA,TRBV18,NA,TRBJ2-5,CASSPPGVFQETQYF,TGTGCCAGCTCACCTCCAGGGGTTTTCCAAGAGACCCAGTACTTC
TRBD1,TRBV19,NA,TRBJ1-4,CASTLRQGAHEKLFF,TGTGCCAGTACCTTAAGACAGGGGGCGCATGAAAAACTGTTTTTT
NA,TRBV5-1,NA,TRBJ1-4,CASSYRTDEKLFF,TGCGCCAGCAGCTATCGGACAGATGAAAAACTGTTTTTT
NA,TRBV5-1,few,TRBJ1-2,CASSLGGEANYGYTF,TGCGCCAGCAGCTTGGGGGGCGAAGCTAACTATGGCTACACCTTC
TRBD2,TRBV5-1,NA,TRBJ2-3,CASRGSGGSTDTQYF,TGCGCCAGCAGGGGTAGCGGGGGAAGCACAGATACGCAGTATTTT
NA,TRBV11-3,NA,TRBJ2-5,CASSSGYQETQYF,TGTGCCAGCAGCTCCGGGTACCAAGAGACCCAGTACTTC
TRBD1,TRBV10-3,NA,TRBJ2-4,CAISDWDRGLKNIQYF,TGTGCCATCAGTGATTGGGACAGGGGGCTTAAAAACATTCAGTACTTC
TRBD1,TRBV7-6,NA,TRBJ1-6,CASSSQGAGSPLHF,TGTGCCAGCAGCTCACAGGGGGCAGGATCACCCCTCCACTTT
TRBD2,TRBV7-3,NA,TRBJ2-2,CASGHSGDYTGELFF,TGTGCCAGCGGCCATAGCGGGGATTACACCGGGGAGCTGTTTTTT
TRBD1,TRBV6-1,NA,TRBJ2-5,CASSPRTGTKETQYF,TGTGCCAGCAGCCCCAGGACAGGGACGAAAGAGACCCAGTACTTC
NA,TRBV18,NA,TRBJ1-1,CASSLLSVAVEAFF,TGTGCCAGCTCATTATTATCGGTTGCCGTTGAAGCTTTCTTT
TRBD1,TRBV9,NA,TRBJ1-1,CASSANRGRMNTEAFF,TGTGCCAGCAGCGCCAACAGGGGGCGGATGAACACTGAAGCTTTCTTT
TRBD1,TRBV9,once,TRBJ2-2,CASSVATLPRTGARTGELFF,TGTGCCAGCAGCGTAGCTACACTACCGAGGACAGGCGCGCGTACCGGGGAGCTGTTTTTT
NA,TRBV18,NA,TRBJ2-6,CASSPGGSGANVLTF,TGTGCCAGCTCACCAGGAGGCTCTGGGGCCAACGTCCTGACTTTC
TRBD2,TRBV5-4,few,TRBJ2-1,CASSSGTSGGAMNEQFF,TGTGCCAGCAGCTCCGGGACTAGCGGGGGGGCTATGAATGAGCAGTTCTTC
TRBD1,TRBV6-4,NA,TRBJ1-6,CASSDSSGGNSPLHF,TGTGCCAGCAGTGACTCATCAGGGGGAAATTCACCCCTCCACTTT
NA,TRBV5-8,NA,TRBJ1-5,CASSLVAHNQPQHF,TGTGCCAGCAGCTTGGTTGCACACAATCAGCCCCAGCATTTT
TRBD1,TRBV7-9,NA,TRBJ1-1,CASSFETGGKAFF,TGTGCCAGCAGCTTCGAGACAGGGGGCAAAGCTTTCTTT
NA,TRBV5-1,NA,TRBJ2-7,CASSETGYEQYF,TGCGCCAGCAGCGAGACGGGGTACGAGCAGTACTTC
TRBD1,TRBV19,NA,TRBJ1-5,CARERQGSRYSNQPQHF,TGTGCCAGAGAACGACAGGGGTCACGGTATAGCAATCAGCCCCAGCATTTT
TRBD2,TRBV18,NA,TRBJ2-2,CASSPGRGAGTGELFF,TGTGCCAGCTCGCCCGGGAGGGGGGCGGGCACCGGGGAGCTGTTTTTT
TRBD1,TRBV25-1,NA,TRBJ1-1,CASSKTGGVDTEAFF,TGTGCCAGCAGCAAGACAGGGGGTGTGGACACTGAAGCTTTCTTT
TRBD1,TRBV14,NA,TRBJ2-1,CASSDRGPFEQFF,TGTGCCAGCAGCGACAGGGGTCCATTTGAGCAGTTCTTC
TRBD1,TRBV7-2,NA,TRBJ2-7,CASTYGTGGYEQYF,TGTGCCAGCACGTATGGGACAGGGGGCTACGAGCAGTACTTC
NA,TRBV7-2,NA,TRBJ2-7,CASSLAAGTSYYEQYF,TGTGCCAGCAGCTTAGCGGCGGGGACCTCCTACTACGAGCAGTACTTC
NA,TRBV6-1,NA,TRBJ2-7,CASSERKGSAYEQYF,TGTGCCAGCAGTGAACGGAAGGGGTCAGCCTACGAGCAGTACTTC
NA,TRBV5-1,NA,TRBJ1-1,CASSLSQGLGTEAFF,TGCGCCAGCAGCTTGTCTCAGGGGCTGGGCACTGAAGCTTTCTTT
NA,TRBV5-4,once,TRBJ1-6,CASSYQTGYSPLHF,TGTGCCAGCAGCTATCAGACAGGTTATTCACCCCTCCACTTT